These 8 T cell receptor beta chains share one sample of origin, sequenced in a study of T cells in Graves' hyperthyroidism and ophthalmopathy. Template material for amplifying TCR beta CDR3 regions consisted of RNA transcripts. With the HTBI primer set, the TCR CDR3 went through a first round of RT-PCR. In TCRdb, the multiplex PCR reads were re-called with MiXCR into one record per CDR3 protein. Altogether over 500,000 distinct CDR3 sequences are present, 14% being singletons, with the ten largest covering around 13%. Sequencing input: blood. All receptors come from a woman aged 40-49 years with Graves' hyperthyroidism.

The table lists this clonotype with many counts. CDR3 bases: TGTGCCAGCAGCTTAGAGGCCAGAGGATCAGATACGCAGTATTTT. Translation gives CASSLEARGSDTQYF. The chain couples TRBV7-3 to TRBJ2-3; D is undetermined. Deletions cut 2 bases from V and 4 bases from J, with 13 bases between. Germline CDR1 SGHTA, CDR2 FQGTGA. The CDR3 has 15 amino acids. Full variable domain (outside the CDR3, taken from reference TRBV7-3 and TRBJ2-3): GAGVSQTPSNKVTEKGKYVELRCDPISGHTALYWYRQSLGQGPEFLIYFQGTGAADDSGLPNDRFFAVRPEGSVSTLKIQRTERGDSAVYLCASSLEARGSDTQYFGPGTRLTVL.

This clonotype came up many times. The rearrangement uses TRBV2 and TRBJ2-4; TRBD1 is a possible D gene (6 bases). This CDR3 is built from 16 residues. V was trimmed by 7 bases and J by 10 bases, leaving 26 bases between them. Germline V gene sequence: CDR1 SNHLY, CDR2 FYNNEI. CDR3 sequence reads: CASTRTDATKIGIQYF. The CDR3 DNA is TGTGCCAGCACTAGGACAGATGCCACAAAAATAGGGATTCAGTACTTC.

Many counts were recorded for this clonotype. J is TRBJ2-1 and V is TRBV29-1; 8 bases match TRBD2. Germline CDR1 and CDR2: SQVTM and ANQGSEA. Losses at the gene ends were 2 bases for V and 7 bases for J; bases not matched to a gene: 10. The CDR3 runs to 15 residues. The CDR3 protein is CSVERTGGRGNEQFF. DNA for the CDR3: TGCAGCGTTGAAAGAACGGGAGGGCGAGGGAATGAGCAGTTCTTC.

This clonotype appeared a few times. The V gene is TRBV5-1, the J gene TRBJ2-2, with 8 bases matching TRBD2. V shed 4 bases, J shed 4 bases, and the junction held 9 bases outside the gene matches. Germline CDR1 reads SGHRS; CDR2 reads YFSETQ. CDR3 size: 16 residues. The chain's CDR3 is CASSLGTREGTGELFF. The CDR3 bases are TGCGCCAGCAGCCTGGGGACTAGAGAAGGCACCGGGGAGCTGTTTTTT.

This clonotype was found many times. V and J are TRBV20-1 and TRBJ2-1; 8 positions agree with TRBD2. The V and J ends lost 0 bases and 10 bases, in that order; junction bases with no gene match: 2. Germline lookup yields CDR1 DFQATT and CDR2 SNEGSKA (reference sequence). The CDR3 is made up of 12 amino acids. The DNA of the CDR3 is TGCAGTGCTAGAGACCCTAGCGGGGAGCAGTTCTTC. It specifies CSARDPSGEQFF.

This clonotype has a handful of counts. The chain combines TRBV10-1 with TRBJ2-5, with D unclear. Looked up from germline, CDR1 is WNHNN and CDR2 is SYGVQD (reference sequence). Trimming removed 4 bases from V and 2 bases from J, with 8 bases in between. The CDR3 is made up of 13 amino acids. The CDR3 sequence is CASSASRQETQYF. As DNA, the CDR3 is TGCGCCAGCAGTGCCAGTAGGCAAGAGACCCAGTACTTC.

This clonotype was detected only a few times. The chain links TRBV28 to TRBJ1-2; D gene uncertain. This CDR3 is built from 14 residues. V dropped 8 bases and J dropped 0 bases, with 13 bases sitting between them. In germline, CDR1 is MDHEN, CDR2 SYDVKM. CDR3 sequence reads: CASRSGTTNYGYTF. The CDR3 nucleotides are TGTGCCAGCCGATCGGGAACCACTAACTATGGCTACACCTTC.

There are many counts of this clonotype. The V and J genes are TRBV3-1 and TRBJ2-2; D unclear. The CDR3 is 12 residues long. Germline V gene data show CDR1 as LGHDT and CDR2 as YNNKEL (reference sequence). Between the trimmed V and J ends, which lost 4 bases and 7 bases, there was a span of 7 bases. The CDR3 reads CASSPTIGELFF. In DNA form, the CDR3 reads TGTGCCAGCAGCCCTACCATCGGGGAGCTGTTTTTT.